Sequencing of this T cell receptor beta chain was carried out in a study of cytomegalovirus exposure and HLA in healthy donors. Study results and caveats: For cytomegalovirus status, the classifier reportedly gave diagnoses with high specificity and sensitivity. In most subjects, TCR beta sequences reportedly gave accurate predictions of HLA-A and HLA-B alleles.

In the PCR, 60 Vbeta and 13 Jbeta primers were used. Sequencing was performed with immunoSEQ multiplex PCR; in TCRdb, only in-frame clones are kept and a portion is missing. The sample lists approximately 120,000 clones, about 82% occurring once. Healthy bone marrow donors formed the donor group. In regard to this clone: Its antigen remains unknown.

CDR1 is SNHLY and CDR2 is FYNNEI in the germline V gene. V trimming: 6 bases; J trimming: 5 bases; junction bases outside the gene matches: 5. The CDR3 totals 13 residues. The chain employs TRBV2 and TRBJ1-1; 8 bases match TRBD1. The sequence was obtained from a man in his fifties in good health and CMV-seronegative. Sequences were obtained from PBMCs. CDR3 residues: CASRTTGGTEAFF. In DNA, the CDR3 is TGTGCCAGCAGGACTACAGGGGGTACTGAAGCTTTCTTT.